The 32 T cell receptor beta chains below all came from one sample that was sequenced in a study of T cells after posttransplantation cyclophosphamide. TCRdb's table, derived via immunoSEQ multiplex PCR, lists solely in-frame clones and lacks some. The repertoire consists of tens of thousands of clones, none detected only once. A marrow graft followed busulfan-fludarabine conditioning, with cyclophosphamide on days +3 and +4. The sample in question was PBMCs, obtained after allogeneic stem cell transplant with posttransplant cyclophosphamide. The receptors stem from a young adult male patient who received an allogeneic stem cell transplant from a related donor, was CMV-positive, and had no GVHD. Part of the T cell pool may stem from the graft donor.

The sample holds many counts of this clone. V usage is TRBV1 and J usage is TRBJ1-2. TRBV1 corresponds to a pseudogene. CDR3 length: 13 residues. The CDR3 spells CTSSYLLISGYTF. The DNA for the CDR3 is TGCACCAGCAGCTACCTCTTGATTAGTGGCTACACCTTC.

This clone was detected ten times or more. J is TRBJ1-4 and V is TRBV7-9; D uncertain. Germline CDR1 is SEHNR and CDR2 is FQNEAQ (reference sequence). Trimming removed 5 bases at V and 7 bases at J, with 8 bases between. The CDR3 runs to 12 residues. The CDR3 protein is CASSQNFEKLFF. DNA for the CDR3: TGTGCCAGCAGCCAGAATTTTGAAAAACTGTTTTTT.

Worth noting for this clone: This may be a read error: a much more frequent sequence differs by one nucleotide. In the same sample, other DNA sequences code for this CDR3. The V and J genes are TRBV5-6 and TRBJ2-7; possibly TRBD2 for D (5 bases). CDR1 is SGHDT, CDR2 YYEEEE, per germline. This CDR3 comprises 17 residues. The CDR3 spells CASSLFSSWETPYEQYF. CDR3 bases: TGTGCCAGCAGCTTGTTCTCTTCGTGGGAGACCCCCTACGAGCAGTACTTT.

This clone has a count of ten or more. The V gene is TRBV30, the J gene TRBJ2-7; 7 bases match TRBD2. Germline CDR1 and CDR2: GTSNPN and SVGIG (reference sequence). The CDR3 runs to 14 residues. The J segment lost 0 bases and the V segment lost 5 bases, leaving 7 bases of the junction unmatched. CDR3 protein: CAWGPGGSSYEQYF. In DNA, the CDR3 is TGTGCCTGGGGGCCCGGGGGGAGCTCCTACGAGCAGTACTTC.

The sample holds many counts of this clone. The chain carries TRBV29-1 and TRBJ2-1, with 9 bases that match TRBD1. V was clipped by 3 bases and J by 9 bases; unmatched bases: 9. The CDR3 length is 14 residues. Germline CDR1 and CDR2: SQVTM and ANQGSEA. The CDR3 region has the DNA TGCAGCGTTGAGACACAGGGGGCGCAGGGTGAGCAGTTCTTC. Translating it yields CSVETQGAQGEQFF.

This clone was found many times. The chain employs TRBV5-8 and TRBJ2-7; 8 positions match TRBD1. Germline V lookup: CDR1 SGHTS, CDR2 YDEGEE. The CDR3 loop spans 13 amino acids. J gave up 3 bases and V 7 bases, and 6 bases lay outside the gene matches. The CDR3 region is CASVSGQGYEQYF. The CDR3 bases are TGTGCCAGCGTATCCGGACAGGGCTACGAGCAGTACTTC. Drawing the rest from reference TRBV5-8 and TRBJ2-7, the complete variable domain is EAGVTQSPTHLIKTRGQQATLRCSPISGHTSVYWYQQALGLGLQFLLWYDEGEERNRGNFPPRFSGRQFPNYSSELNVNALELEDSALYLCASVSGQGYEQYFGPGTRLTVT.

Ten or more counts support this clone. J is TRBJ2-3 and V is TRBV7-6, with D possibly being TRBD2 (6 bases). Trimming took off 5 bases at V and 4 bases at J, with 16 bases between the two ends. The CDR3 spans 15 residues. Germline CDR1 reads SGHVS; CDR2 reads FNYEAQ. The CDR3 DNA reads TGTGCCAGCAGCCTTACAGCGGGCGTCGCAGATACGCAGTATTTT. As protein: CASSLTAGVADTQYF.

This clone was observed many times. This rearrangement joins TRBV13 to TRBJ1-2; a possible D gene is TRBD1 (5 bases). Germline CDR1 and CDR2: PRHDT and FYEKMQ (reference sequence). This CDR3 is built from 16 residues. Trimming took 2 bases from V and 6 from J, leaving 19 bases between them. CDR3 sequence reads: CASSLQGFAGENGYTF. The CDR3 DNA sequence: TGTGCCAGCAGCTTACAGGGTTTTGCGGGGGAGAATGGCTACACCTTC.

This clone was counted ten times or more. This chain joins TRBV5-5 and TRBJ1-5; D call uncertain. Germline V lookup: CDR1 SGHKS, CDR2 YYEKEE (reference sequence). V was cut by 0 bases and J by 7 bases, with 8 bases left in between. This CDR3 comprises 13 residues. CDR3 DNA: TGTGCCAGCAGCTTGGAGTGGGCCCAGCCCCAGCATTTT. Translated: CASSLEWAQPQHF.

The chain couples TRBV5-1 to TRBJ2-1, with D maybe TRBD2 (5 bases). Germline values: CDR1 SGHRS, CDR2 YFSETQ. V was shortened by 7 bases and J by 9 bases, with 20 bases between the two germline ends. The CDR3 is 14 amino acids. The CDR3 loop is CASPPPLASGEQFF. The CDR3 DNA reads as TGCGCCAGCCCCCCCCCTCTAGCCTCGGGTGAGCAGTTCTTC. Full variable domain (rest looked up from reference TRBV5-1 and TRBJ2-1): KAGVTQTPRYLIKTRGQQVTLSCSPISGHRSVSWYQQTPGQGLQFLFEYFSETQRNKGNFPGRFSGRQFSNSRSEMNVSTLELGDSALYLCASPPPLASGEQFFGPGTRLTVL.

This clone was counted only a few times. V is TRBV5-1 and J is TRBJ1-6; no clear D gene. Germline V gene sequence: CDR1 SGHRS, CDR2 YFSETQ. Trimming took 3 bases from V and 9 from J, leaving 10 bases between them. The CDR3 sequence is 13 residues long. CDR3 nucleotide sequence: TGCGCCAGCAGCTCGGCTGGAGTTTCACCCCTCCACTTT. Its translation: CASSSAGVSPLHF.

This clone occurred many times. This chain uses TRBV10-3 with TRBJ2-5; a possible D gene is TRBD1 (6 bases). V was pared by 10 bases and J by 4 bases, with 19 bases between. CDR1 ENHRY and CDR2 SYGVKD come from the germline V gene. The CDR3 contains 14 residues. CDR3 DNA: TGTGCCACTGCCCAGGGGTATGGGTCAGAGACCCAGTACTTC. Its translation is CATAQGYGSETQYF.

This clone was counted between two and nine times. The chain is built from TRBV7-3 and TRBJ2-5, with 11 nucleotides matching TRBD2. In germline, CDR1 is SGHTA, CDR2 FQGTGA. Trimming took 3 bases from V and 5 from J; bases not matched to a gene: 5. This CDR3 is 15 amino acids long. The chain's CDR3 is CASSLTSGIVETQYF. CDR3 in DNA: TGTGCCAGCAGCTTGACTAGCGGGATTGTGGAGACCCAGTACTTC.

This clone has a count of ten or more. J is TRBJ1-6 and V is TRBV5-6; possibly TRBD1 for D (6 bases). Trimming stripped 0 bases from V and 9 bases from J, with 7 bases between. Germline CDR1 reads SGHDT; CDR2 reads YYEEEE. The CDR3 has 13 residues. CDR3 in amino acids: CASSLAQGSPLHF. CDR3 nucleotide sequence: TGTGCCAGCAGCTTGGCACAGGGTTCACCCCTCCACTTT.

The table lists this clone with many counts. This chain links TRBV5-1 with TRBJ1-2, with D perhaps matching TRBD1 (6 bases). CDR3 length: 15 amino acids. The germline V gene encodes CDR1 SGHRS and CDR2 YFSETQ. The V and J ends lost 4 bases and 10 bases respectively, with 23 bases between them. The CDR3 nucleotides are TGCGCCAGCAGCGAAGGACAGACGTTGGATTTGGACTACACCTTC. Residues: CASSEGQTLDLDYTF.

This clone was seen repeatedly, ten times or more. The CDR3 loop is CASSNGLAGDNEQFF. The CDR3 DNA follows: TGCGCCAGCAGCAATGGACTAGCGGGAGACAATGAGCAGTTCTTC. The J gene is TRBJ2-1, the V gene TRBV4-3, with 13 bases aligning to TRBD2. Unmatched junction bases numbered 3, after V lost 5 bases and J lost 5 bases. This CDR3 contains 15 residues. Germline values: CDR1 LGHNA, CDR2 YSLEER.

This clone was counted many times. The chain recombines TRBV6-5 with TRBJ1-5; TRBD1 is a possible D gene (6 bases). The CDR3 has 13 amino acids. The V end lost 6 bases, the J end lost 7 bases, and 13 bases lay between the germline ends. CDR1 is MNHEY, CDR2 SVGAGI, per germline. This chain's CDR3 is CASRKTGSQPQHF. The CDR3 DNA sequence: TGTGCCAGCAGGAAAACAGGGAGCCAGCCCCAGCATTTT.

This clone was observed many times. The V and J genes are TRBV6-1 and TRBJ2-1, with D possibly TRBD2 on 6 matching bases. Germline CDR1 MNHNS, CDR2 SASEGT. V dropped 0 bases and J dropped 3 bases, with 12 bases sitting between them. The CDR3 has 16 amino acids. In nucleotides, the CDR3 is TGTGCCAGCAGTGAAGCGCATGCGGGGTACTACAATGAGCAGTTCTTC. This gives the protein CASSEAHAGYYNEQFF.

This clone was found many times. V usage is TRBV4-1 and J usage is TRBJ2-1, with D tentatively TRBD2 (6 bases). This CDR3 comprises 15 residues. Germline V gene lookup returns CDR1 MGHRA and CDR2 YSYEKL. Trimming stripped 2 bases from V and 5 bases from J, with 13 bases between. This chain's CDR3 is CASSQYGTSHNEQFF. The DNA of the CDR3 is TGCGCCAGCAGCCAATACGGGACTTCCCACAATGAGCAGTTCTTC.

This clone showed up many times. In nucleotides, the CDR3 is TGTGCCAGCAGCTTAGCGGCAGGGTCCTCCTACGAGCAGTACTTC. The encoded protein is CASSLAAGSSYEQYF. The rearrangement joins TRBV11-1 to TRBJ2-7, with D perhaps matching TRBD1 (5 bases). Germline lookup yields CDR1 SGHAT and CDR2 FQDESV (reference sequence). The CDR3 is made up of 15 amino acids. V was pared by 0 bases and J by 0 bases, with 9 bases between.

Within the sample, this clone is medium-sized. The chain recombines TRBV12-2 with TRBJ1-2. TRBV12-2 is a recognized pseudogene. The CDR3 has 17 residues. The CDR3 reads CASRKEAILADNYGYTF. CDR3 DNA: TGTGCAAGTCGCAAAGAGGCCATTCTGGCGGATAATTATGGCTACACCTTC.

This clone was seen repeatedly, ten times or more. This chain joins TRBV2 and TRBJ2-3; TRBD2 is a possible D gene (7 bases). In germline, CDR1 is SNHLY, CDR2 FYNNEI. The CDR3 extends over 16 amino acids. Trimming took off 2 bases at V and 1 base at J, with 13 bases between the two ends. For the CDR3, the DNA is TGTGCCAGCAGTGAATTTGAGGGGGGGGGCACAGATACGCAGTATTTT. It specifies CASSEFEGGGTDTQYF.

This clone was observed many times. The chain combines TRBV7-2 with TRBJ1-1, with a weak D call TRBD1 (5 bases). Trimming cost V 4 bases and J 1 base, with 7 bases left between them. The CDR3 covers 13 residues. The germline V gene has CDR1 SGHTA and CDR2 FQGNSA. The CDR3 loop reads CASSSDRNTEAFF. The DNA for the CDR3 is TGTGCCAGCAGCTCCGACAGGAACACTGAAGCTTTCTTT. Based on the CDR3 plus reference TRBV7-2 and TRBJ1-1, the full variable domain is GAGVSQSPSNKVTEKGKDVELRCDPISGHTALYWYRQSLGQGLEFLIYFQGNSAPDKSGLPSDRFSAERTGGSVSTLTIQRTQQEDSAVYLCASSSDRNTEAFFGQGTRLTVV.

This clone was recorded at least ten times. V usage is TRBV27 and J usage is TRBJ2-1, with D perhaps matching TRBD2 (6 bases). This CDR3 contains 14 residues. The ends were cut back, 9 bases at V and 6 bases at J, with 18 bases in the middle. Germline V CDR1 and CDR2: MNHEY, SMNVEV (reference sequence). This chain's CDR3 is CASMDYSISNEQFF. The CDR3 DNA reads TGTGCCAGTATGGACTATAGTATTTCCAATGAGCAGTTCTTC.

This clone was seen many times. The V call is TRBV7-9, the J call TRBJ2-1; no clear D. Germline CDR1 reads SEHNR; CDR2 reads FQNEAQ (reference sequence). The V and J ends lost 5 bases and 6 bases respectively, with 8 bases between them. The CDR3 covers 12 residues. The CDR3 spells CASSAKSNEQFF. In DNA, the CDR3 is TGTGCCAGCAGCGCTAAGAGCAATGAGCAGTTCTTC.

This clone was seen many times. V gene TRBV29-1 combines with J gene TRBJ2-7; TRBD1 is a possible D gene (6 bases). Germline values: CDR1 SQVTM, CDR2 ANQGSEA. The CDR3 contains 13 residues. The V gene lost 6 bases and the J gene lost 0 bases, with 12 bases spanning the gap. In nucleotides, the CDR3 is TGCAGCGTATGGGACAAAGGCTCCTACGAGCAGTACTTC. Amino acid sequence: CSVWDKGSYEQYF.

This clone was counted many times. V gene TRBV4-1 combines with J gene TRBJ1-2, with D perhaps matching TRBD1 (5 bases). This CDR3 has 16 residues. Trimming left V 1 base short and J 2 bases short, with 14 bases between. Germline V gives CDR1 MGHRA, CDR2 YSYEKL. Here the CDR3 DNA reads TGCGCCAGCAGCCAAGGGTTAGGGCGGGGGAACTATGGCTACACCTTC. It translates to CASSQGLGRGNYGYTF.

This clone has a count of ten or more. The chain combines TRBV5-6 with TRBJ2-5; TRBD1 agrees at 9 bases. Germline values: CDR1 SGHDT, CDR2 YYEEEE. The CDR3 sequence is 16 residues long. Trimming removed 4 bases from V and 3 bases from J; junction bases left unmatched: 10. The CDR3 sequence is CASSRGFGQGKETQYF. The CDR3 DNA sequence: TGTGCCAGCAGCCGGGGCTTCGGACAGGGGAAAGAGACCCAGTACTTC.

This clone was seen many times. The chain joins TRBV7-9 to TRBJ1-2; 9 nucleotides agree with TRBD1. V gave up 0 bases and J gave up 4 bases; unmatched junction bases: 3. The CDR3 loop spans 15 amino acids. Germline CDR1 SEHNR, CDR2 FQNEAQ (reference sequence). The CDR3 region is CASSLAGQGSYGYTF. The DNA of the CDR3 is TGTGCCAGCAGCTTAGCCGGACAGGGGAGCTATGGCTACACCTTC. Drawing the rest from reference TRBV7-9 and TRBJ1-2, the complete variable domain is DTGVSQNPRHKITKRGQNVTFRCDPISEHNRLYWYRQTLGQGPEFLTYFQNEAQLEKSRLLSDRFSAERPKGSFSTLEIQRTEQGDSAMYLCASSLAGQGSYGYTFGSGTRLTVV.

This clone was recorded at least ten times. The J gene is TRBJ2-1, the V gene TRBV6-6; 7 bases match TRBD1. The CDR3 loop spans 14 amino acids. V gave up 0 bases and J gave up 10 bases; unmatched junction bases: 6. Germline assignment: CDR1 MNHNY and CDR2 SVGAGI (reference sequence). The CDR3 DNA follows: TGTGCCAGCAGTTACTCGACCCCAGGGGGAGAGCAGTTCTTC. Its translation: CASSYSTPGGEQFF.

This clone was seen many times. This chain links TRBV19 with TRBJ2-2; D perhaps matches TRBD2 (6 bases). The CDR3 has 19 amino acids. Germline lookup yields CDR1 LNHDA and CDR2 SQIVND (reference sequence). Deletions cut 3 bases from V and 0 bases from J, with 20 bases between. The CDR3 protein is CASSILPHGGNANTGELFF. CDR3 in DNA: TGTGCCAGTAGTATCCTACCCCATGGCGGGAATGCGAACACCGGGGAGCTGTTTTTT.

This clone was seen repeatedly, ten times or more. The CDR3 coding sequence is TGCGCCAGCAGCCAAGAGCTTTTCTTGGCGGGGGCAAACCAAGAGACCCAGTACTTC. Its translation is CASSQELFLAGANQETQYF. The chain employs TRBV4-1 and TRBJ2-5; a weak D match, TRBD2 (7 bases). The germline V gene encodes CDR1 MGHRA and CDR2 YSYEKL. The CDR3 is 19 residues long. V was shortened by 0 bases and J by 0 bases, with 20 bases between the two germline ends.